One sample yielded the 11 T cell receptor beta chains listed below, sequenced in a study. Tregs were sorted as CD4+CD25+CD127-/low cells. One entry per CDR3 protein results from TCRdb running MiXCR on the 5' RACE reads. The sample has 52,000 or so distinct CDR3 sequences, more than 20% seen once. Sequencing used tumor-infiltrating Tregs sorted from the breast tumor. These TCRs come from a female donor with breast cancer.

This clonotype was counted many times. The V call is TRBV6-6, the J call TRBJ1-1; 11 bases align to TRBD1. The CDR3 consists of 15 residues. Trimming removed 7 bases from V and 2 bases from J; junction bases left unmatched: 6. Germline V gives CDR1 MNHNY, CDR2 SVGAGI (reference sequence). This CDR3 reads CASIRGQGENTEAFF. The CDR3 nucleotides are TGTGCCAGCATCAGGGGACAGGGGGAAAACACTGAAGCTTTCTTT.

This clonotype turned up a few times. The chain joins TRBV28 to TRBJ1-2, with a possible D match to TRBD1 (6 bases). Germline loops: CDR1 MDHEN, CDR2 SYDVKM. This CDR3 spans 14 amino acids. V lost 2 bases and J lost 5, with 12 bases in between. The CDR3: CASSLLGQLYGYTF. CDR3 nucleotides: TGTGCCAGCAGTTTACTCGGACAGCTGTATGGCTACACCTTC.

This clonotype was seen a few times. This CDR3 is CASSLTGEGTGELFF. The CDR3 nucleotides read TGTGCCAGCAGCTTAACCGGAGAGGGGACCGGGGAGCTGTTTTTT. The chain carries TRBV7-3 and TRBJ2-2; the D gene could be TRBD1 or TRBD2 (5 bases each). V shed 0 bases and J shed 5 bases, with 10 bases lying between them. This CDR3 spans 15 amino acids. Germline V gene sequence: CDR1 SGHTA, CDR2 FQGTGA.

This sequence joins TRBV11-2 and TRBJ2-1, with 9 bases lining up with TRBD1. The V segment lost 1 base and the J segment 0 bases; nucleotides outside the gene matches: 13. This CDR3 is 20 amino acids long. Germline CDR1 and CDR2: SGHAT and FQNNGV. As DNA, the CDR3 is TGTGCCAGCAGCTTAGGGAGGGGACAGGGCATTTATAGCTCCTACAATGAGCAGTTCTTC. This translates into CASSLGRGQGIYSSYNEQFF.

In this sample, this clonotype turned up a few times. This CDR3 is CASSYNGGSRGEAFF. As DNA, the CDR3 is TGTGCCAGCAGTTACAATGGCGGCTCTAGGGGTGAAGCTTTCTTT. The chain has TRBV6-5 and TRBJ1-1; a weak D match, TRBD1 (5 bases). V lost 2 bases to trimming and J lost 7 bases, with 17 bases between them. The CDR3 has 15 amino acids. Germline V gene lookup returns CDR1 MNHEY and CDR2 SVGAGI.

V is TRBV24-1 and J is TRBJ2-5; 12 positions agree with TRBD2. In germline, CDR1 is KGHDR, CDR2 SFDVKD. J lost 1 base, V lost 2 bases, and 7 bases had no gene match. The CDR3 contains 18 residues. This CDR3 is CATSDSRLAGAFQETQYF. CDR3 DNA sequence: TGTGCCACCAGTGATTCTCGACTAGCGGGAGCCTTCCAAGAGACCCAGTACTTC.

In this sample, this clonotype turned up a few times. The chain couples TRBV5-1 to TRBJ2-5; 7 bases align to TRBD1. V shed 0 bases, J shed 4 bases, and the junction held 3 bases outside the gene matches. The germline CDR1 and CDR2 sequences are SGHRS and YFSETQ. The CDR3 length is 14 residues. CDR3 DNA: TGCGCCAGCAGCTTGGTGACAGGGCGAGAGACCCAGTACTTC. Translated: CASSLVTGRETQYF.

This clonotype has just a few counts. The V and J genes are TRBV20-1 and TRBJ2-1; TRBD2 might be the D (6 bases). There are 14 residues in the CDR3. Germline loops: CDR1 DFQATT, CDR2 SNEGSKA (reference sequence). V lost 5 bases, J lost 2 bases, and 13 bases lay in between. As DNA, the CDR3 is TGCAGTGCTTTTGGGGACTTAACCTACAATGAGCAGTTCTTC. It codes for CSAFGDLTYNEQFF.

This clonotype came up a few times. V gene TRBV29-1 combines with J gene TRBJ2-3, with 7 nucleotides matching TRBD2. CDR1 is SQVTM and CDR2 is ANQGSEA in the germline V gene. The V segment lost 3 bases and the J segment 2 bases; nucleotides outside the gene matches: 2. The length of the CDR3 is 13 residues. The CDR3 region is CSVDKRDTDTQYF. For the CDR3, the DNA is TGCAGCGTTGATAAGCGGGACACAGATACGCAGTATTTT.

This rearrangement joins TRBV9 to TRBJ1-3; tentative D call: TRBD1 (5 bases). Trimming left V 4 bases short and J 2 bases short, with 16 bases between. Germline CDR1 and CDR2: SGDLS and YYNGEE. CDR3 length: 16 residues. The CDR3 sequence is CASSPSLRGTGNTIYF. CDR3 nucleotide sequence: TGTGCCAGCAGCCCCTCCCTACGGGGCACTGGAAACACCATATATTTT.

This clonotype was observed a handful of times. The chain carries TRBV5-1 and TRBJ2-3; TRBD2 matches at 12 bases. Germline V gene data show CDR1 as SGHRS and CDR2 as YFSETQ. The CDR3 runs 20 residues. Losses at the gene ends were 9 bases for V and 1 base for J; bases not matched to a gene: 21. For the CDR3, the DNA is TGCGCCACCCGGTTAGTGACTAGCGGGAGTTTCAGAGTTGGCACAGATACGCAGTATTTT. This encodes CATRLVTSGSFRVGTDTQYF.